Listed here are 20 T cell receptor beta chains from one sample, sequenced in a study of blood T cell repertoires in COVID-19. Some clones are missing from TCRdb's copy, which holds only in-frame ones; the method was immunoSEQ multiplex PCR. The sample yields some 82,000 clones, roughly nine tenths seen once. Sequencing was carried out using peripheral blood. The source of these receptors is a woman in her 50s in a cohort sampled during active COVID-19.

V usage is TRBV10-3 and J usage is TRBJ2-1; TRBD2 agrees at 10 bases. The germline V gene encodes CDR1 ENHRY and CDR2 SYGVKD. The CDR3 spans 14 residues. Germline trimming cut 8 bases from V and 4 bases from J; bases unmatched to any gene: 5. The CDR3, as DNA: TGTGCCATCCACGGGACTAGCGAGTACAATGAGCAGTTCTTC. Translated, it gives CAIHGTSEYNEQFF.

This clone was counted a single time. The chain couples TRBV7-6 to TRBJ2-7; a possible D gene is TRBD2 (6 bases). This CDR3 has 16 amino acids. V was trimmed by 1 base and J by 0 bases, leaving 13 bases between them. CDR1 and CDR2 from the germline V gene are SGHVS and FNYEAQ. In DNA form, the CDR3 reads TGTGCCAGCAGCTTAGAAGGGGCGGGAACCTCCTACGAGCAGTACTTC. It translates to CASSLEGAGTSYEQYF.

The chain combines TRBV24-1 with TRBJ1-2; TRBD1 aligns across 8 bases. The germline V gene has CDR1 KGHDR and CDR2 SFDVKD. The CDR3 covers 13 residues. V lost 3 bases, J lost 8 bases, and 4 bases stayed unmatched. As DNA, the CDR3 is TGTGCCACCAGTGATGAGGACAGGGAGGGCTACACCTTC. Translation: CATSDEDREGYTF.

The chain combines TRBV2 with TRBJ1-1; tentative D call: TRBD1 (5 bases). Trimming pared 9 bases from V and 2 bases from J, leaving 10 bases between. CDR1 is SNHLY, CDR2 FYNNEI, per germline. This CDR3 has 12 amino acids. DNA for the CDR3: TGTGCCAGGACAGTAATAAACACTGAAGCTTTCTTT. This codes for CARTVINTEAFF.

The V call is TRBV20-1, the J call TRBJ1-5, with TRBD1 as a possible D gene (5 bases). Germline lookup yields CDR1 DFQATT and CDR2 SNEGSKA (reference sequence). This CDR3 comprises 15 residues. V lost 3 bases and J 4 bases, leaving 16 bases between the germline ends. CDR3 residues: CSASTISGVNQPQHF. CDR3 sequence (DNA): TGCAGTGCTAGTACTATCTCGGGGGTGAATCAGCCCCAGCATTTT.

The chain links TRBV18 to TRBJ2-2; D not certain. Germline V gene lookup returns CDR1 KGHSH and CDR2 LQKENI. This CDR3 comprises 16 residues. Trimming removed 3 bases at V and 3 bases at J, with 14 bases between. CDR3 loop: CASSPRPARDTGELFF. DNA for the CDR3: TGTGCCAGCTCACCTAGGCCCGCCCGGGACACCGGGGAGCTGTTTTTT.

The chain carries TRBV7-8 and TRBJ2-7; 8 bases fit TRBD1. This CDR3 region has 19 residues. Germline-derived CDR1 and CDR2 are SGHVS and FQNEAQ. The trim removed 3 bases at V and 7 bases at J, leaving 23 bases unmatched. CDR3 sequence: CASSFLTSSGTGEVQEQYF. CDR3 DNA sequence: TGTGCCAGCAGCTTTCTGACCAGCTCCGGGACAGGCGAGGTACAGGAGCAGTACTTC. The full variable domain, in which reference TRBV7-8 and TRBJ2-7 provide the parts outside the CDR3, is GAGVSQSPRYKVAKRGQDVALRCDPISGHVSLFWYQQALGQGPEFLTYFQNEAQLDKSGLPSDRFFAERPEGSVSTLKIQRTQQEDSAVYLCASSFLTSSGTGEVQEQYFGPGTRLTVT.

The V gene is TRBV5-5, the J gene TRBJ2-7; 9 nucleotides match TRBD1. CDR1 is SGHKS and CDR2 is YYEKEE in the germline V gene (reference sequence). The CDR3 has 15 amino acids. The V and J ends lost 4 bases and 2 bases, in that order; junction bases with no gene match: 7. The CDR3, as DNA: TGTGCCAGCAGCACCCGGACAGGGGTGGCCTACGAGCAGTACTTC. This codes for CASSTRTGVAYEQYF.

The chain couples TRBV7-9 to TRBJ1-2; 7 bases map to TRBD1. The CDR3 spans 12 residues. V was pared by 5 bases and J by 7 bases, with 4 bases of the junction left unmatched. Germline assignment: CDR1 SEHNR and CDR2 FQNEAQ (reference sequence). The CDR3 nucleotides are TGTGCCAGCAGCCCCGGGACAGTTGGCTACACCTTC. Translation: CASSPGTVGYTF.

CDR3 bases: TGTGCCAGTACCGAGTATGGTGGACTGACCTACAATGAGCAGTTCTTC. Translated: CASTEYGGLTYNEQFF. V gene TRBV19 combines with J gene TRBJ2-1, with TRBD2 as a possible D gene (5 bases). The CDR3 has 16 residues. Trimming shortened V by 7 bases and J by 2 bases, and 18 bases separated the two germline ends. The germline V gene has CDR1 LNHDA and CDR2 SQIVND (reference sequence).

This chain joins TRBV5-4 and TRBJ2-5; TRBD2 aligns across 11 bases. The CDR3 length is 16 residues. The junction had 3 bases not matched to a gene; V was cut back by 0 bases and J by 2 bases. CDR1 SGHNT and CDR2 YYREEE come from the germline V gene (reference sequence). CDR3 amino acids: CASSLALAGGQETQYF. The CDR3 DNA is TGTGCCAGCAGCTTGGCGTTAGCGGGGGGGCAAGAGACCCAGTACTTC.

The chain recombines TRBV18 with TRBJ2-5; the D gene is possibly TRBD1 (5 bases). Trimming took off 2 bases at V and 2 bases at J, with 6 bases between the two ends. CDR3 length: 13 residues. Germline CDR1 reads KGHSH; CDR2 reads LQKENI. The CDR3 bases are TGTGCCAGCTCACCAGCAGGGCAAGAGACCCAGTACTTC. The encoded protein is CASSPAGQETQYF.

The V gene is TRBV27, the J gene TRBJ2-1, with 12 bases matching TRBD2. The CDR3 contains 16 residues. Germline CDR1 and CDR2: MNHEY and SMNVEV (reference sequence). With V trimmed by 7 bases and J by 9 bases, 13 bases remained unmatched. CDR3: CASTSLLAGGLGEQFF. CDR3 in DNA: TGTGCCAGCACCTCCCTCCTAGCGGGGGGGCTTGGTGAGCAGTTCTTC.

The rearrangement links TRBV18 to TRBJ2-7; TRBD1 is a possible D gene (6 bases). This CDR3 comprises 15 residues. Germline CDR1 KGHSH, CDR2 LQKENI. V gave up 3 bases and J gave up 2 bases, with 14 bases separating them. The CDR3 loop reads CASSPGRGQTYEQYF. The DNA of the CDR3 is TGTGCCAGCTCACCGGGGAGAGGACAGACCTACGAGCAGTACTTC.

This sequence joins TRBV7-8 and TRBJ1-1; TRBD1 aligns across 7 bases. The V and J ends lost 5 bases and 10 bases, in that order; junction bases with no gene match: 19. Germline assignment: CDR1 SGHVS and CDR2 FQNEAQ. This CDR3 contains 16 residues. This CDR3 is CASSPIGANRGLAAFF. The CDR3 coding sequence is TGTGCCAGCAGCCCGATCGGTGCGAACAGGGGTCTTGCAGCTTTCTTT.

The J gene is TRBJ2-7, the V gene TRBV6-5; 10 nucleotides match TRBD1. The CDR3 length is 15 residues. With 4 bases clipped from V and 6 bases from J, the junction kept 9 bases outside the gene matches. The germline V gene encodes CDR1 MNHEY and CDR2 SVGAGI. This chain's CDR3 is CASSSNRDRGGEQYF. CDR3 bases: TGTGCCAGCAGTTCTAACCGGGACAGGGGAGGCGAGCAGTACTTC.

The chain is built from TRBV30 and TRBJ2-3; the D gene is possibly TRBD1 (6 bases). Germline V gene lookup returns CDR1 GTSNPN and CDR2 SVGIG (reference sequence). This CDR3 is 14 amino acids long. V gave up 2 bases and J gave up 4 bases, with 13 bases separating them. The CDR3 nucleotides read TGTGCCTGGAGTATTCTAGGGGGAGCAGATACGCAGTATTTT. It yields the protein CAWSILGGADTQYF.

This chain joins TRBV2 and TRBJ2-2, with D maybe TRBD2 (6 bases). CDR3 length: 14 amino acids. Germline values: CDR1 SNHLY, CDR2 FYNNEI. The ends were cut back, 7 bases at V and 4 bases at J, with 13 bases in the middle. CDR3: CASTTLGGTGELFF. In nucleotides, the CDR3 is TGTGCCAGCACTACCCTCGGGGGCACCGGGGAGCTGTTTTTT.

CDR3 DNA: TGCGCCAGCAGCCAAGATCCAGCGGGAGCCCTAAGCTCCTACAATGAGCAGTTCTTC. Its translation: CASSQDPAGALSSYNEQFF. V and J are TRBV4-1 and TRBJ2-1; 8 bases fit TRBD2. The ends lost 0 bases at V and 0 bases at J; junction bases unmatched: 10. CDR3 length: 19 amino acids. Per the germline V gene, CDR1 is MGHRA and CDR2 is YSYEKL.

This rearrangement joins TRBV19 to TRBJ1-5; 9 bases map to TRBD1. CDR3 length: 13 residues. CDR1 and CDR2 from the germline V gene are LNHDA and SQIVND (reference sequence). Trimming removed 8 bases from V and 12 bases from J; junction bases left unmatched: 11. CDR3 in DNA: TGTGCCAGTGGGGGACAGGGACTTGTGGTCCAGCATTTT. Amino acids: CASGGQGLVVQHF.